What follows are 5 T cell receptor beta chains derived from one specimen sequenced in a study of PD-1 blockade in classical Hodgkin lymphoma. The table came from immunoSEQ multiplex PCR; TCRdb's copy has only in-frame clones and leaves some out. The table records some 100,000 clones, roughly 91% of them present only once. Brentuximab vedotin exposure varied, and every patient relapsed after autologous stem cell transplantation. This material consisted of peripheral blood mononuclear cells (PBMCs), taken before the second cycle of nivolumab. These receptors came from a human donor with classical Hodgkin lymphoma.

V usage is TRBV18 and J usage is TRBJ2-7; D ambiguous. CDR3 length: 14 residues. The germline V and J ends were trimmed by 2 bases and 3 bases, with 11 bases remaining between them. Germline loops: CDR1 KGHSH, CDR2 LQKENI. The CDR3 coding sequence is TGTGCCAGCTCACCAGATTCCCTACTCTACGAGCAGTACTTC. As protein: CASSPDSLLYEQYF. Using reference TRBV18 and TRBJ2-7 for the parts outside the CDR3, the full variable domain is NAGVMQNPRHLVRRRGQEARLRCSPMKGHSHVYWYRQLPEEGLKFMVYLQKENIIDESGMPKERFSAEFPKEGPSILRIQQVVRGDSAAYFCASSPDSLLYEQYFGPGTRLTVT.

The rearrangement uses TRBV7-8 and TRBJ1-2, with D tentatively TRBD1 (5 bases). Germline V CDR1 and CDR2: SGHVS, FQNEAQ. V dropped 0 bases and J dropped 7 bases, with 12 bases sitting between them. The CDR3 totals 14 residues. For the CDR3, the DNA is TGTGCCAGCAGCTTAGCAGGGGCTCTCGTTGGCTACACCTTC. Translated, it gives CASSLAGALVGYTF.

This chain connects TRBV15 to TRBJ2-1; D is unresolved. Germline assignment: CDR1 LNHNV and CDR2 YYDKDF (reference sequence). CDR3 length: 13 amino acids. V shed 6 bases and J shed 4 bases, with 10 bases lying between them. As DNA, the CDR3 is TGTGCCACCAGGATCGGGCAGTACAATGAGCAGTTCTTC. This translates into CATRIGQYNEQFF.

The CDR3 nucleotides are TGCGCCAGCAGCTTGGAGGGCGGGGGTCAGCCCCAGCATTTT. Protein: CASSLEGGGQPQHF. The rearrangement joins TRBV5-1 to TRBJ1-5, with D tentatively TRBD1 (5 bases). CDR3 size: 14 residues. Germline V gene sequence: CDR1 SGHRS, CDR2 YFSETQ. The V gene lost 0 bases and the J gene lost 6 bases, with 10 bases spanning the gap.

J is TRBJ2-7 and V is TRBV6-4; 8 positions agree with TRBD1. Germline V gives CDR1 MRHNA, CDR2 SNTAGT. The CDR3 has 15 amino acids. V lost 5 bases to trimming and J lost 0 bases; unmatched junction nucleotides: 6. The CDR3 region has the DNA TGTGCCAGCAGTCAAGAACAGGGGGGCTCCTACGAGCAGTACTTC. This codes for CASSQEQGGSYEQYF.